This T cell receptor (beta chain) came from a study of a mutant IDH1 vaccine in newly diagnosed glioma. Study details: First vaccine doses came 4-6 weeks after radiotherapy alone, or with temozolomide cycles.

About this clone: The target antigen is unknown.

Stated time point: week 23, last vaccination. Each dose of the vaccine consisted of 300 ug of mutant IDH1 20-mer peptide, with topical imiquimod. Deletions cut 1 base from V and 3 bases from J, with 13 bases between. Germline CDR1 reads SGDLS; CDR2 reads YYNGEE. The CDR3 spans 15 residues. TCRdb's copy holds only in-frame clones and misses some; the assay was immunoSEQ multiplex PCR. The sample lists some 42,000 clones; approximately 72% were seen once. The V call is TRBV9, the J call TRBJ2-5, with D possibly being TRBD1 or TRBD2 (5 bases each). Material: PBMCs, obtained from a glioma patient whose treatment included an IDH1 peptide vaccine. The sequence was obtained from a man aged 50-60 years with glioma. The CDR3 region has the DNA TGTGCCAGCAGCGTATCGCCTGGGACGAAAGAGACCCAGTACTTC. This translates into CASSVSPGTKETQYF. The full variable domain, completed using reference TRBV9 and TRBJ2-5, is DSGVTQTPKHLITATGQRVTLRCSPRSGDLSVYWYQQSLDQGLQFLIQYYNGEERAKGNILERFSAQQFPDLHSELNLSSLELGDSALYFCASSVSPGTKETQYFGPGTRLLVL.